The 28 T cell receptor beta chains given below trace back to one sample, sequenced in a study of cytomegalovirus exposure and HLA in healthy donors. Primers: 60 Vbeta forward and 13 Jbeta reverse. Measured with immunoSEQ multiplex PCR; TCRdb has only the in-frame clones, and not every one. The sample records under 90,000 clones, about 87% being singletons. The source material was PBMCs. Source of these receptors: a man aged 18 to 35 in good health and CMV-seronegative.

The gene calls are TRBV7-2 and TRBJ2-1; D gene ambiguous. This CDR3 spans 13 amino acids. Trimming cost V 1 base and J 10 bases, with 11 bases left between them. The germline gives CDR1 SGHTA, CDR2 FQGNSA. In nucleotides, the CDR3 is TGTGCCAGCAGCTTAGTCCCCCCTCAGGAGCAGTTCTTC. Translation gives CASSLVPPQEQFF. Variable domain in full (rest from reference TRBV7-2 and TRBJ2-1): GAGVSQSPSNKVTEKGKDVELRCDPISGHTALYWYRQSLGQGLEFLIYFQGNSAPDKSGLPSDRFSAERTGGSVSTLTIQRTQQEDSAVYLCASSLVPPQEQFFGPGTRLTVL.

The CDR3 reads CAISRGEEYQETQYF. The CDR3 nucleotides are TGTGCCATCAGCCGGGGGGAGGAGTACCAAGAGACCCAGTACTTC. The rearrangement links TRBV10-3 to TRBJ2-5, with 7 bases that match TRBD2. After removal of 6 bases from V and 0 bases from J, the junction contained 7 bases not matched to a gene. From germline, CDR1 is ENHRY and CDR2 SYGVKD. The CDR3 covers 15 residues.

This chain uses TRBV5-5 with TRBJ2-3; D is undetermined. Germline CDR1 reads SGHKS; CDR2 reads YYEKEE (reference sequence). The CDR3 contains 12 residues. V was clipped by 0 bases and J by 5 bases, with 4 bases between them. The CDR3 here is CASSLAQDTQYF. CDR3 coding DNA: TGTGCCAGCAGCTTGGCCCAAGATACGCAGTATTTT.

The V gene is TRBV6-1, the J gene TRBJ1-6, with a possible D match to TRBD1 (6 bases). CDR3 size: 15 residues. In germline, CDR1 is MNHNS, CDR2 SASEGT. Trimming left V 7 bases short and J 6 bases short, with 16 bases between. CDR3 nucleotide sequence: TGTGCCAGCAATGACCGACAGGTCCCTAATTCACCCCTCCACTTT. Translated: CASNDRQVPNSPLHF.

This rearrangement joins TRBV11-2 to TRBJ2-7, with D hard to call. V lost 4 bases and J 4 bases, leaving 5 bases between the germline ends. Germline lookup yields CDR1 SGHAT and CDR2 FQNNGV. CDR3 length equals 11 residues. CDR3 nucleotides: TGTGCCAGCAGCTATCATTACGAGCAGTACTTC. Its protein is CASSYHYEQYF.

The V and J genes are TRBV6-5 and TRBJ1-1; D is unresolved. The CDR3 is made up of 16 amino acids. Trimming stripped 1 base from V and 5 bases from J, with 17 bases between. Germline CDR1 reads MNHEY; CDR2 reads SVGAGI. The CDR3 nucleotides are TGTGCCAGCAGTTACTTGTCTCTTTCCCCGGGGACTGAAGCTTTCTTT. Translation gives CASSYLSLSPGTEAFF.

This chain links TRBV4-3 with TRBJ2-1; tentatively, D is TRBD2 (6 bases). Trimming left V 0 bases short and J 8 bases short, with 14 bases between. This CDR3 region has 15 residues. CDR1 is LGHNA, CDR2 YSLEER, per germline. CDR3 in amino acids: CASSQEMGGMDEQFF. Written as DNA, the CDR3 is TGCGCCAGCAGCCAAGAGATGGGCGGGATGGATGAGCAGTTCTTC.

The genes are TRBV11-2 and TRBJ1-2; 10 nucleotides align to TRBD1. V lost 0 bases and J lost 6; bases outside the gene matches: 10. CDR1 SGHAT and CDR2 FQNNGV come from the germline V gene. The CDR3 totals 17 residues. CDR3 region: CASSLDPRQGAGDGYTF. Written as DNA, the CDR3 is TGTGCCAGCAGCTTAGATCCTCGACAGGGGGCTGGGGATGGCTACACCTTC.

The count of this clone is one. The same CDR3 can be traced to other DNA sequences in this sample. The chain joins TRBV7-2 to TRBJ2-1, with 10 bases fitting TRBD2. The CDR3 has 15 residues. Germline CDR1 is SGHTA and CDR2 is FQGNSA. Germline trimming cut 1 base from V and 4 bases from J; bases unmatched to any gene: 1. The CDR3 DNA is TGTGCCAGCAGCTTAGGGACTAGCGGTTACAATGAGCAGTTCTTC. It yields the protein CASSLGTSGYNEQFF.

For this clone: A junction boundary mismatches the germline segment, possibly from a read error. This sequence joins TRBV5-1 and TRBJ1-3; TRBD1 might be the D (5 bases). Germline assignment: CDR1 SGHRS and CDR2 YFSETQ. This CDR3 has 16 amino acids. The CDR3 protein is CASSLDTARGGTTIYF. CDR3 nucleotides: TGCGCCAGCAGCTTGGATACAGCAAGGGGAGGAACCACCATATATTTT.

The chain links TRBV21-1 to TRBJ2-7; TRBD2 is taken as the D call from the table, unchecked against the DNA. TRBV21-1 is classified as a pseudogene. The CDR3 has 15 residues. The CDR3 is CASSKWEKNIYEQYF. The CDR3 DNA reads TGTGCCAGCAGCAAATGGGAGAAAAACATTTACGAGCAGTACTTC.

The J gene is TRBJ2-2, the V gene TRBV6-5, with 7 bases aligning to TRBD1. Germline CDR1 MNHEY, CDR2 SVGAGI. Trimming removed 2 bases from V and 6 bases from J; junction bases left unmatched: 0. CDR3 length equals 13 residues. The CDR3 spells CASSYDRAGELFF. CDR3 nucleotides: TGTGCCAGCAGTTACGACAGGGCCGGGGAGCTGTTTTTT.

This clone was counted a few times. The rearrangement uses TRBV4-3 and TRBJ1-2, with D tentatively TRBD1 (6 bases). The CDR3 extends over 15 amino acids. V gave up 0 bases and J gave up 7 bases, with 15 bases separating them. In germline, CDR1 is LGHNA, CDR2 YSLEER. Here the CDR3 reads CASSQDRTGRPGYTF. The CDR3 nucleotides read TGCGCCAGCAGCCAAGACCGTACAGGGAGACCTGGCTACACCTTC.

This clone occurred a few times. This chain uses TRBV15 with TRBJ1-5; D perhaps matches TRBD1 (5 bases). CDR1 LNHNV and CDR2 YYDKDF come from the germline V gene (reference sequence). Trimming left V 0 bases short and J 6 bases short, with 12 bases between. The CDR3 covers 15 residues. CDR3 region: CATSRDVQGSQPQHF. CDR3 in DNA: TGTGCCACCAGCAGAGATGTTCAGGGCAGTCAGCCCCAGCATTTT.

The chain employs TRBV7-9 and TRBJ2-7, with TRBD1 identical over 7 bases. Germline loops: CDR1 SEHNR, CDR2 FQNEAQ (reference sequence). The CDR3 runs to 15 residues. The V segment lost 3 bases and the J segment 0 bases; nucleotides outside the gene matches: 5. The CDR3 loop is CASSLPGQSSYEQYF. Here the CDR3 DNA reads TGTGCCAGCAGCTTGCCGGGACAGAGCTCCTACGAGCAGTACTTC.

V gene TRBV10-2 combines with J gene TRBJ1-5; no clear D gene. The V and J ends lost 4 bases and 3 bases respectively, with 7 bases between them. CDR3 length: 13 residues. Germline CDR1 reads WSHSY; CDR2 reads SAAADI. CDR3 loop: CASSVTDNQPQHF. The CDR3 nucleotides are TGCGCCAGCAGTGTAACAGACAATCAGCCCCAGCATTTT.

This clone occurred a few times. The V call is TRBV11-2, the J call TRBJ2-7, with D possibly being TRBD2 (5 bases). V was clipped by 3 bases and J by 6 bases, with 15 bases between them. From germline, CDR1 is SGHAT and CDR2 FQNNGV. This CDR3 comprises 14 residues. The CDR3 nucleotides are TGTGCCAGCAGCTTGGACCCTTCTAGCCCCGAGCAGTACTTC. Translation gives CASSLDPSSPEQYF.

The chain couples TRBV15 to TRBJ1-5, with D possibly matching TRBD1 (5 bases). The CDR3 loop spans 14 amino acids. Trimming removed 5 bases from V and 5 bases from J, with 13 bases in between. Germline CDR1 is LNHNV and CDR2 is YYDKDF (reference sequence). CDR3 protein: CATSLWPGDQPQHF. CDR3 DNA: TGTGCCACCAGCCTATGGCCGGGGGATCAGCCCCAGCATTTT. Combining the CDR3 with reference TRBV15 and TRBJ1-5 gives the whole variable domain DAMVIQNPRYQVTQFGKPVTLSCSQTLNHNVMYWYQQKSSQAPKLLFHYYDKDFNNEADTPDNFQSRRPNTSFCFLDIRSPGLGDTAMYLCATSLWPGDQPQHFGDGTRLSIL.

The count of this clone is one. The rearrangement joins TRBV2 to TRBJ2-5; weak D call: TRBD1 (6 bases). Trimming stripped 5 bases from V and 5 bases from J, with 21 bases between. The CDR3 loop spans 16 amino acids. The germline V gene has CDR1 SNHLY and CDR2 FYNNEI. This CDR3 reads CASSSSRQDRSETQYF. The CDR3 nucleotides read TGTGCCAGCAGTTCCTCTAGACAGGACCGATCGGAGACCCAGTACTTC.

For the CDR3, the DNA is TGTGCCAGCAGTTACTCAGGGGGCCTCTATGGCTACACCTTC. This sequence encodes CASSYSGGLYGYTF. This chain joins TRBV6-5 and TRBJ1-2; 7 positions match TRBD1. Germline V gene data show CDR1 as MNHEY and CDR2 as SVGAGI. V was pared by 0 bases and J by 4 bases, with 2 bases of the junction left unmatched. The CDR3 is made up of 14 amino acids.

This chain uses TRBV27 with TRBJ1-6, with 12 bases identical to TRBD1. The trim removed 6 bases at V and 10 bases at J, leaving 16 bases unmatched. Germline CDR1 is MNHEY and CDR2 is SMNVEV (reference sequence). This CDR3 has 18 residues. CDR3 sequence reads: CASSRDKAGTGGLSPLHF. The CDR3 nucleotides read TGTGCCAGCAGCCGCGACAAAGCCGGGACAGGGGGCCTCTCACCCCTCCACTTT.

The gene calls are TRBV5-4 and TRBJ2-1; D is uncertain. The V gene's germline CDR1 is SGHNT and CDR2 YYREEE (reference sequence). V was clipped by 1 base and J by 6 bases, with 11 bases between them. The CDR3 length is 14 residues. The DNA of the CDR3 is TGTGCCAGCAGCTTGAACCCCCAGTTCAATGAGCAGTTCTTC. Protein product: CASSLNPQFNEQFF. Supplemented by reference TRBV5-4 and TRBJ2-1, the full variable domain reads ETGVTQSPTHLIKTRGQQVTLRCSSQSGHNTVSWYQQALGQGPQFIFQYYREEENGRGNFPPRFSGLQFPNYSSELNVNALELDDSALYLCASSLNPQFNEQFFGPGTRLTVL.

V is TRBV6-6 and J is TRBJ2-7; 9 bases line up with TRBD2. Per the germline V gene, CDR1 is MNHNY and CDR2 is SVGAGI (reference sequence). V dropped 6 bases and J dropped 3; count of bases not matched to a gene: 3. This CDR3 is built from 13 residues. The CDR3 here is CASSAGGGYEQYF. Written as DNA, the CDR3 is TGTGCCAGCAGCGCGGGGGGGGGCTACGAGCAGTACTTC.

V usage is TRBV28 and J usage is TRBJ1-5, with D possibly TRBD1 on 6 matching bases. Germline values: CDR1 MDHEN, CDR2 SYDVKM. Trimming cost V 3 bases and J 7 bases, with 19 bases left between them. The CDR3 has 16 residues. CDR3 region: CASSLNPGAPVQPQHF. The CDR3 nucleotides read TGTGCCAGCAGTTTGAACCCAGGGGCGCCGGTCCAGCCCCAGCATTTT.

The CDR3 DNA sequence: TGTGCCTGGAGTGGAGTGGGCTACACCTTC. It yields the protein CAWSGVGYTF. The chain carries TRBV30 and TRBJ1-2; D is uncertain. The CDR3 is made up of 10 amino acids. Germline CDR1 reads GTSNPN; CDR2 reads SVGIG (reference sequence). Trimming removed 1 base at V and 8 bases at J, with 5 bases between.

The J gene is TRBJ2-2, the V gene TRBV6-4, with 7 bases matching TRBD1. The germline V gene encodes CDR1 MRHNA and CDR2 SNTAGT. The ends lost 2 bases at V and 0 bases at J; junction bases unmatched: 0. There are 15 residues in the CDR3. CDR3 sequence (DNA): TGTGCCAGCAGTGACGGGACAGCGAACACCGGGGAGCTGTTTTTT. Its protein product is CASSDGTANTGELFF.

V and J are TRBV5-1 and TRBJ2-7, with D unresolved. CDR1 is SGHRS, CDR2 YFSETQ, per germline. The germline V and J ends were trimmed by 0 bases and 1 base, with 5 bases remaining between them. This CDR3 region has 13 residues. The CDR3 here is CASSLAVSYEQYF. In nucleotides, the CDR3 is TGCGCCAGCAGCTTGGCTGTTTCCTACGAGCAGTACTTC.

The chain has TRBV27 and TRBJ2-7, with 8 nucleotides matching TRBD1. This CDR3 contains 17 residues. With V trimmed by 2 bases and J by 6 bases, 15 bases remained unmatched. Germline V lookup: CDR1 MNHEY, CDR2 SMNVEV (reference sequence). CDR3 coding DNA: TGTGCCAGCAGTTTAAGGTCCCGCCCGACAGGGGTTGGCGAGCAGTACTTC. Its protein is CASSLRSRPTGVGEQYF.